A single sample gave rise to the 6 T cell receptor beta chains below, sequenced in a study of blood T cells in healthy people across ages. PCR was performed a second time for roughly 7 to 12 cycles using a sample-barcoded 5' primer and a J-beta primer mix. TCRdb called the 5' RACE reads again in MiXCR, with one record for every CDR3 protein. The sample holds around 990,000 distinct CDR3 sequences, 20% to 25% seen once. This same sample was also taken into another study, of T cells of mothers and their children.

Sequencing used blood. All receptors derive from a girl aged 2 to 9 in good health.

The CDR3, as DNA: TGTGCCAGCAGTTCTTCTAGCGGAGGTCCGGGGCGCAGCTCCTACAATGAGCAGTTCTTC. Its protein is CASSSSSGGPGRSSYNEQFF. The gene calls are TRBV28 and TRBJ2-1; 7 positions match TRBD2. This CDR3 contains 20 residues. Unmatched junction bases numbered 18, after V lost 4 bases and J lost 0 bases. CDR1 is MDHEN, CDR2 SYDVKM, per germline. Filled out from reference TRBV28 and TRBJ2-1, the complete variable domain reads DVKVTQSSRYLVKRTGEKVFLECVQDMDHENMFWYRQDPGLGLRLIYFSYDVKMKEKGDIPEGYSVSREKKERFSLILESASTNQTSMYLCASSSSSGGPGRSSYNEQFFGPGTRLTVL.

The V call is TRBV11-2, the J call TRBJ2-3, with unresolved D. The CDR3 has 14 residues. Per germline, CDR1 SGHAT and CDR2 FQNNGV. The ends were cut back, 1 base at V and 4 bases at J, with 9 bases in the middle. CDR3 nucleotide sequence: TGTGCCAGCAGCTTAGGGCTAATTGCAGATACGCAGTATTTT. This codes for CASSLGLIADTQYF.

The rearrangement links TRBV7-2 to TRBJ2-7; TRBD2 might be the D (6 bases). The CDR3 has 14 amino acids. V shed 4 bases and J shed 2 bases, with 12 bases lying between them. CDR1 is SGHTA, CDR2 FQGNSA, per germline. CDR3 sequence (DNA): TGTGCCAGCAGCTCGGGAGCGGACCCCTACGAGCAGTACTTC. It yields the protein CASSSGADPYEQYF.

This clonotype was seen more than once but under ten times. The V call is TRBV12-3 or TRBV12-4, the J call TRBJ2-4; 8 bases fit TRBD1. The CDR3 covers 14 residues. V gave up 7 bases and J gave up 0 bases; unmatched junction bases: 2. The CDR3 loop reads CASTGTGAKNIQYF. The DNA for the CDR3 is TGTGCCAGCACTGGGACAGGAGCCAAAAACATTCAGTACTTC.

In this sample, this clonotype turned up a few times. CDR3 region: CSVGGLDEETQYF. In DNA, the CDR3 is TGCAGCGTGGGGGGACTAGATGAAGAGACCCAGTACTTC. The chain links TRBV29-1 to TRBJ2-5; 8 positions agree with TRBD2. The V and J ends lost 6 bases and 3 bases, in that order; junction bases with no gene match: 6. CDR3 length equals 13 residues. Germline CDR1 and CDR2: SQVTM and ANQGSEA.

Of note for this clonotype: A read error may account for a junction end that differs from germline. The V and J genes are TRBV7-7 and TRBJ2-3, with D possibly being TRBD1 (6 bases). CDR3 length: 17 amino acids. The germline gives CDR1 SSHAT, CDR2 FNYEAQ (reference sequence). The chain's CDR3 is CASSPIMGAASTDTQYF. CDR3 nucleotides: TGTGCTAGCAGCCCGATAATGGGGGCCGCTAGCACAGATACGCAGTATTTT.